This TCR beta chain emerged from a study of T cell responses to AZD1222 COVID-19 vaccine. Study conclusions and caveats: Donors in the cohort were predominantly white British and more often female, and clonal diversity was possibly underestimated.

The CDR3 consists of 14 residues. Per the germline V gene, CDR1 is MNHNS and CDR2 is SASEGT. Trimming removed 2 bases at V and 1 base at J, with 8 bases between. Data came from immunoSEQ multiplex PCR; TCRdb stores just in-frame clones and leaves some out. The sample has roughly 150,000 clones, around 93% seen once. On this clone itself: Its target is not known.

The receptor comes from an adult who received the AZD1222 COVID-19 vaccine. Sequenced material: peripheral blood, taken 28 days after the second AZD1222 dose. V usage is TRBV6-1 and J usage is TRBJ1-1, with D unresolved. The CDR3 loop reads CASSELSGNTEAFF. CDR3 DNA sequence: TGTGCCAGCAGTGAATTGTCGGGGAACACTGAAGCTTTCTTT.